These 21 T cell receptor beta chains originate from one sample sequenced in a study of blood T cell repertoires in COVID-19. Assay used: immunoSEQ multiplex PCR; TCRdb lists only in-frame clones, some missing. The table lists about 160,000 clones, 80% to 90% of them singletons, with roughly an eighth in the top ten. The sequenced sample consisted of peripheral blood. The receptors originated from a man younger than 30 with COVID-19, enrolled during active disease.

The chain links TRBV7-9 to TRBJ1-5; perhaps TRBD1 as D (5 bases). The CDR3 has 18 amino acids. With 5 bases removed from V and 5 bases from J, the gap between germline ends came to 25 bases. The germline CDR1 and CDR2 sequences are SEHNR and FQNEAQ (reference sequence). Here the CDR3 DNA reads TGTGCCAGCAGCCGCAGGCAGGGAATAGGGGTACAAGATCAGCCCCAGCATTTT. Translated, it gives CASSRRQGIGVQDQPQHF.

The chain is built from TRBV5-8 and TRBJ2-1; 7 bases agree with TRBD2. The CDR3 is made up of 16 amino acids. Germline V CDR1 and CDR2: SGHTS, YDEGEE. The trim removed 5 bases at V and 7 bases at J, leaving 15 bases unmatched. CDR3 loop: CASRSRVGRAVNEQFF. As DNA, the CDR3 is TGTGCCAGCAGGTCGAGGGTAGGGAGGGCCGTGAATGAGCAGTTCTTC.

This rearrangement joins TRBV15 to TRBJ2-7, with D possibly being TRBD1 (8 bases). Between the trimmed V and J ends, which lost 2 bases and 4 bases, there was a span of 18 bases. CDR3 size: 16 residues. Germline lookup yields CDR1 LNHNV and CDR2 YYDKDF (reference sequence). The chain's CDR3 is CATSRPGQGGGYEQYF. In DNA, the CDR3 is TGTGCCACCAGCAGACCTGGACAGGGAGGGGGGTACGAGCAGTACTTC. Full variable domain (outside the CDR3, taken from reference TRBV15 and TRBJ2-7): DAMVIQNPRYQVTQFGKPVTLSCSQTLNHNVMYWYQQKSSQAPKLLFHYYDKDFNNEADTPDNFQSRRPNTSFCFLDIRSPGLGDTAMYLCATSRPGQGGGYEQYFGPGTRLTVT.

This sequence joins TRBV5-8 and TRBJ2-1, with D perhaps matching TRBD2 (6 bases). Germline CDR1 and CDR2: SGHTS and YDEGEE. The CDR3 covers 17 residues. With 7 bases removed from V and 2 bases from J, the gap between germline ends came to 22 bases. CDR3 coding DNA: TGTGCCAGCGCTACAGGCCGCGGTGGGAGGCCCTACAATGAGCAGTTCTTC. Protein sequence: CASATGRGGRPYNEQFF.

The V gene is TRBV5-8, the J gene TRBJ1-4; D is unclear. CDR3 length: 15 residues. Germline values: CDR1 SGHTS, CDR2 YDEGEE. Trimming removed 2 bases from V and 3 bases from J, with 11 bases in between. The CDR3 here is CASSLLDTANEKLFF. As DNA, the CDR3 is TGTGCCAGCAGCTTACTTGATACAGCTAATGAAAAACTGTTTTTT.

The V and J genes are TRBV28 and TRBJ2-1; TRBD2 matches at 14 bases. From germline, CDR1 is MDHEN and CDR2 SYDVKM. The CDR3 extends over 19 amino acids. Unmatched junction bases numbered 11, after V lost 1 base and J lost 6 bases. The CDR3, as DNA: TGTGCCAGCAGTTTATCCCCGGGACTAGCGGGAGTACTATCCAATGAGCAGTTCTTC. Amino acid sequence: CASSLSPGLAGVLSNEQFF.

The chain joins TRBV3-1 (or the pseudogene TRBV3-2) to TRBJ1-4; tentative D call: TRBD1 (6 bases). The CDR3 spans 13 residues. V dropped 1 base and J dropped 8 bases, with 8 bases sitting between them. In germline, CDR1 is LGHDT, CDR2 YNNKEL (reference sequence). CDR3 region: CASSQVQGEKLFF. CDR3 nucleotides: TGTGCCAGCAGCCAAGTACAGGGCGAAAAACTGTTTTTT.

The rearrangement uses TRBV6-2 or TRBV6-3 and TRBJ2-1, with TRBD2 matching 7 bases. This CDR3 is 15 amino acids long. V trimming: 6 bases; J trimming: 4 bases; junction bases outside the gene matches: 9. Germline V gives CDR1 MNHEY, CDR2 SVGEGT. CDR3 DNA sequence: TGTGCCAGCAGCTCCCCTGGGGGGGGGTACAATGAGCAGTTCTTC. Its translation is CASSSPGGGYNEQFF.

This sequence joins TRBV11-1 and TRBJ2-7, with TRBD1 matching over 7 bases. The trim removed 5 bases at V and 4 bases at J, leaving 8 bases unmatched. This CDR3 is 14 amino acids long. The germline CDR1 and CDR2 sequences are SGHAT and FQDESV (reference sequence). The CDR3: CASSVTGVRYEQYF. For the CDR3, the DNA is TGTGCCAGCAGCGTTACAGGGGTCAGGTACGAGCAGTACTTC.

The CDR3 protein is CASSPEDRVSGYTF. DNA of the CDR3: TGTGCCAGCAGTCCCGAGGACAGGGTCTCTGGCTACACCTTC. This sequence joins TRBV6-2 or TRBV6-3 and TRBJ1-2; TRBD1 agrees at 8 bases. Germline V gene lookup returns CDR1 MNHEY and CDR2 SVGEGT. This CDR3 has 14 amino acids. The ends lost 5 bases at V and 7 bases at J; junction bases unmatched: 9.

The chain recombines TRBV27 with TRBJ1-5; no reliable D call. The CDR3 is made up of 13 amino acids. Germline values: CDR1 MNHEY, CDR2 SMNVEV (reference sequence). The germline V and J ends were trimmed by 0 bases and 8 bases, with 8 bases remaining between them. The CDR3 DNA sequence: TGTGCCAGCAGTTTATCTTCCTTTGAGCCCCAGCATTTT. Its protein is CASSLSSFEPQHF.

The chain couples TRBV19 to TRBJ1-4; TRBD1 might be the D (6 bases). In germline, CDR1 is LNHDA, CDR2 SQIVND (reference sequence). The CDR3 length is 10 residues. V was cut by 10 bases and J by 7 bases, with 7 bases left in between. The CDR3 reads CATGVEKLFF. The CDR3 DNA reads TGTGCCACAGGGGTTGAAAAACTGTTTTTT.

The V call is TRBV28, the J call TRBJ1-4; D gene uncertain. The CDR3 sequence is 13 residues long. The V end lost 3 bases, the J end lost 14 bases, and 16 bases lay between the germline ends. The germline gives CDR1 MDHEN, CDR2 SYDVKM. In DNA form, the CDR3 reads TGTGCCAGCAGTTTCAAAATGGGCCTTTGGCTGTTTTTT. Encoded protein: CASSFKMGLWLFF.

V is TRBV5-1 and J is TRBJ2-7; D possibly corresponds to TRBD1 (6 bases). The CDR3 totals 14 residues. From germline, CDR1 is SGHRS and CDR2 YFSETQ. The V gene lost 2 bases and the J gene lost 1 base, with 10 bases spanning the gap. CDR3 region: CASSLTGRSYEQYF. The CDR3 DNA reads TGCGCCAGCAGCTTAACAGGGCGGTCCTACGAGCAGTACTTC.

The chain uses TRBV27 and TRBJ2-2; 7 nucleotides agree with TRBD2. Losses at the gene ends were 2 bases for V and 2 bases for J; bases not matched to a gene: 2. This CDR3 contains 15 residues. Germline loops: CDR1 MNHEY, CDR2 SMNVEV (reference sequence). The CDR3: CASSLREDNTGELFF. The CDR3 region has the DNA TGTGCCAGCAGTTTACGGGAGGATAACACCGGGGAGCTGTTTTTT.

CDR3 sequence (DNA): TGTGCCAGTAGTCGATTCGGGACAGTCGGTTCACCCCTCCACTTT. Translated, it gives CASSRFGTVGSPLHF. The chain is built from TRBV19 and TRBJ1-6, with TRBD1 identical over 7 bases. V lost 5 bases and J lost 9; bases outside the gene matches: 10. Germline CDR1 and CDR2: LNHDA and SQIVND (reference sequence). This CDR3 is 15 amino acids long.

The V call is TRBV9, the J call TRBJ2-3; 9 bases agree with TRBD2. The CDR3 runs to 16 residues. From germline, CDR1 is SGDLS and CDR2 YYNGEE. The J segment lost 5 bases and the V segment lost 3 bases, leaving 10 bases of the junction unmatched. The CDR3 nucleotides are TGTGCCAGCAGCGATCGGGTAGCGGGAGTTGGAGATACGCAGTATTTT. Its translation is CASSDRVAGVGDTQYF.

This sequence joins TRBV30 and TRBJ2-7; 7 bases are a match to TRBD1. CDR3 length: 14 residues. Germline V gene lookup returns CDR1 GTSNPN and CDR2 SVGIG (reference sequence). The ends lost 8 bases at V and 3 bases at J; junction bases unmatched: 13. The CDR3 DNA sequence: TGTGCCGGAAGCCGGGACAGTGCCCTCTACGAGCAGTACTTC. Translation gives CAGSRDSALYEQYF.

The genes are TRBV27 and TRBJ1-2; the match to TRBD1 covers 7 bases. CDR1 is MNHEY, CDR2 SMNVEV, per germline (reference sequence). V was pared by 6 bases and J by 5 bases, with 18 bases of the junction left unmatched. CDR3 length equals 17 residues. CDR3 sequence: CASRKLQGNNLFYGYTF. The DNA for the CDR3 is TGTGCCAGCAGGAAATTACAGGGGAACAACCTCTTTTATGGCTACACCTTC.

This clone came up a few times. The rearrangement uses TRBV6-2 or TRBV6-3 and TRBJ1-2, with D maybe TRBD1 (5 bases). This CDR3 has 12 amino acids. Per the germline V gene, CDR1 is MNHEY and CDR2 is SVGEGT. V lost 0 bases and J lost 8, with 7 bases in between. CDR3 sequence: CASSYSPGGYTF. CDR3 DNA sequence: TGTGCCAGCAGTTACTCGCCAGGGGGCTACACCTTC.

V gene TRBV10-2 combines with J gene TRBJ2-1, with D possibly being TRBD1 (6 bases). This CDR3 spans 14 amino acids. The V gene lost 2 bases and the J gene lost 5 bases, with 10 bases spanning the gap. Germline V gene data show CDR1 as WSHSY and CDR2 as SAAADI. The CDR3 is CASSETGSHNEQFF. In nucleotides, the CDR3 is TGCGCCAGCAGTGAGACAGGGTCCCACAATGAGCAGTTCTTC.